The 25 T cell receptor beta chains in this list originate from one sample, sequenced in a study of blood T cells in healthy people across ages. A second PCR of roughly 7 to 11 cycles used a sample-barcoded 5' primer and a J-beta primer mix. TCRdb independently ran MiXCR on the 5' RACE reads; one entry per CDR3 protein. Found here are around 780,000 distinct CDR3 sequences, more than 50% of them singletons; the top ten hold roughly 25%. The specimen was blood. These TCRs come from a man aged 35-49 years in good health.

This clonotype was counted only a few times. The gene calls are TRBV27 and TRBJ2-1; TRBD1 aligns across 10 bases. CDR1 is MNHEY and CDR2 is SMNVEV in the germline V gene (reference sequence). The V gene end was trimmed by 6 bases and the J gene end by 4 bases; junction bases not matched to a gene: 9. This CDR3 comprises 16 residues. CDR3 amino acids: CASSSVGTGVYNEQFF. Written as DNA, the CDR3 is TGTGCCAGCAGCAGTGTTGGGACAGGGGTTTACAATGAGCAGTTCTTC.

The CDR3 nucleotides are TGCAGTGCTAGCCCCGGACAGGGAGCTTTTATGGGCTACACCTTC. Encoded protein: CSASPGQGAFMGYTF. The rearrangement uses TRBV20-1 and TRBJ1-2; the match to TRBD1 covers 8 bases. This CDR3 has 15 amino acids. Germline values: CDR1 DFQATT, CDR2 SNEGSKA (reference sequence). J lost 8 bases, V lost 3 bases, and 14 bases had no gene match.

This clonotype was seen more than once but under ten times. The chain has TRBV6-1 and TRBJ2-3, with D perhaps being TRBD1 or TRBD2 (5 bases each). This CDR3 contains 14 residues. In germline, CDR1 is MNHNS, CDR2 SASEGT. Between the trimmed V and J ends, which lost 3 bases and 4 bases, there was a span of 11 bases. The CDR3 region has the DNA TGTGCCAGCAGTGAGTGGGGGTTGGCAGATACGCAGTATTTT. As protein: CASSEWGLADTQYF.

This clonotype was recorded at least ten times. The chain is built from TRBV7-9 and TRBJ2-7; D possibly uses TRBD1 or TRBD2 (5 bases each). Germline V gives CDR1 SEHNR, CDR2 FQNEAQ (reference sequence). The CDR3 totals 13 residues. V lost 0 bases, J lost 2 bases, and 5 bases lay in between. This chain's CDR3 is CASSLAGAYEQYF. The CDR3 nucleotides are TGTGCCAGCAGCTTAGCGGGGGCCTACGAGCAGTACTTC.

This clonotype was recorded a few times. The rearrangement links TRBV6-5 to TRBJ2-5, with TRBD2 identical over 7 bases. Looked up from germline, CDR1 is MNHEY and CDR2 is SVGAGI. The CDR3 runs 15 residues. V lost 0 bases, J lost 3 bases, and 4 bases stayed unmatched. The CDR3 sequence is CASSYSLANKETQYF. CDR3 nucleotide sequence: TGTGCCAGCAGTTACTCACTAGCGAACAAAGAGACCCAGTACTTC.

In its sample, this clonotype was seen once. The gene calls are TRBV3-1 and TRBJ2-1; 10 nucleotides agree with TRBD2. The germline gives CDR1 LGHDT, CDR2 YNNKEL (reference sequence). Losses at the gene ends were 7 bases for V and 5 bases for J; bases not matched to a gene: 8. This CDR3 is 15 amino acids long. The CDR3 region is CASTGLSGGDNEQFF. The CDR3 DNA is TGTGCCAGCACGGGCTTGAGCGGGGGGGACAATGAGCAGTTCTTC.

The gene calls are TRBV27 and TRBJ2-7; perhaps TRBD1 as D (6 bases). The CDR3 loop spans 17 amino acids. Trimming cost V 6 bases and J 6 bases, with 27 bases left between them. The germline V gene encodes CDR1 MNHEY and CDR2 SMNVEV (reference sequence). The DNA of the CDR3 is TGTGCCAGCAGGAAGAGGGGCCAGGGCAGGGGCCTGGGCGAGCAGTACTTC. Amino acid sequence: CASRKRGQGRGLGEQYF.

The genes are TRBV2 and TRBJ2-7; perhaps D is TRBD1 or TRBD2 (5 bases each). Trimming removed 8 bases from V and 3 bases from J, with 8 bases in between. The CDR3 runs to 11 residues. Per germline, CDR1 SNHLY and CDR2 FYNNEI. The CDR3 here is CASVGDYEQYF. In DNA form, the CDR3 reads TGTGCCAGCGTGGGGGACTACGAGCAGTACTTC.

This clonotype was seen only a few times. V gene TRBV24-1 combines with J gene TRBJ1-5, with D unclear. Germline V gene data show CDR1 as KGHDR and CDR2 as SFDVKD. V lost 4 bases to trimming and J lost 4 bases, with 16 bases between them. This CDR3 is built from 16 residues. The chain's CDR3 is CATSDPSGDGNQPQHF. CDR3 bases: TGTGCCACCAGTGACCCATCAGGCGATGGGAATCAGCCCCAGCATTTT.

This clonotype was seen a handful of times. V is TRBV7-2 and J is TRBJ2-3; D unclear. Between the trimmed V and J ends, which lost 6 bases and 4 bases, there was a span of 17 bases. This CDR3 spans 15 amino acids. The germline V gene encodes CDR1 SGHTA and CDR2 FQGNSA. DNA for the CDR3: TGTGCCAGCAGGTCAGGCGCGGTTTTGGCAGATACGCAGTATTTT. Its translation is CASRSGAVLADTQYF.

This clonotype was seen a handful of times. The V call is TRBV15, the J call TRBJ2-2, with a tentative D call TRBD1 (5 bases). Looked up from germline, CDR1 is LNHNV and CDR2 is YYDKDF (reference sequence). V lost 5 bases to trimming and J lost 5 bases, with 21 bases between them. The CDR3 runs 17 residues. In DNA, the CDR3 is TGTGCCACCAGCCACGGCAGGGCGGATAGTTCGACCGGGGAGCTGTTTTTT. It is translated as CATSHGRADSSTGELFF.

This chain links TRBV20-1 with TRBJ1-2, with TRBD1 as a possible D gene (6 bases). Germline V gene lookup returns CDR1 DFQATT and CDR2 SNEGSKA (reference sequence). CDR3 size: 13 residues. Trimming took 6 bases from V and 8 from J, leaving 19 bases between them. CDR3 region: CSAPTGALLGYTF. CDR3 nucleotides: TGCAGTGCACCGACGGGGGCATTGTTGGGCTACACCTTC.

This clonotype was recorded a few times. The rearrangement uses TRBV6-4 and TRBJ2-1, with 11 nucleotides matching TRBD2. The CDR3 loop spans 15 amino acids. Germline trimming cut 3 bases from V and 5 bases from J; bases unmatched to any gene: 3. The germline V gene encodes CDR1 MRHNA and CDR2 SNTAGT. The CDR3 DNA follows: TGTGCCAGCAGTGAAAAGACTAGCGGGGACAATGAGCAGTTCTTC. This sequence encodes CASSEKTSGDNEQFF.

This chain links TRBV29-1 with TRBJ2-1; TRBD2 might be the D (6 bases). The V end was cut by 7 bases, the J end by 10 bases, with 14 bases between. Germline-derived CDR1 and CDR2 are SQVTM and ANQGSEA. The CDR3 is made up of 11 amino acids. Written as DNA, the CDR3 is TGCAGCGCCGAGGAGGGCCTGGAGCAGTTCTTC. Amino acid sequence: CSAEEGLEQFF.

This clonotype was observed a few times. The chain couples TRBV29-1 to TRBJ2-1; 13 bases fit TRBD2. Germline V gene sequence: CDR1 SQVTM, CDR2 ANQGSEA. J lost 8 bases, V lost 7 bases, and 5 bases had no gene match. CDR3 size: 13 residues. The CDR3 loop is CSGRTSGGYEQFF. CDR3 nucleotides: TGCAGCGGACGGACTAGCGGGGGATATGAGCAGTTCTTC.

This clonotype showed up just a few times. V gene TRBV20-1 combines with J gene TRBJ2-6; tentatively, D is TRBD1 (6 bases). Trimming pared 3 bases from V and 0 bases from J, leaving 12 bases between. CDR3 length: 16 amino acids. Germline loops: CDR1 DFQATT, CDR2 SNEGSKA (reference sequence). The CDR3 nucleotides are TGCAGTGCTAGGTCCAACAGGGACTCTGGGGCCAACGTCCTGACTTTC. The encoded protein is CSARSNRDSGANVLTF.

This clonotype was seen once. This rearrangement joins TRBV27 to TRBJ2-3; D gene ambiguous. CDR3 length: 15 residues. Germline CDR1 reads MNHEY; CDR2 reads SMNVEV (reference sequence). Trimming stripped 3 bases from V and 2 bases from J, with 12 bases between. The CDR3 loop is CASSFSPVITDTQYF. The CDR3 DNA is TGTGCCAGCAGTTTCAGTCCTGTAATCACAGATACGCAGTATTTT.

This clonotype was counted a few times. V and J are TRBV4-1 and TRBJ2-7; 9 bases fit TRBD1. CDR3 length equals 16 residues. Germline V gives CDR1 MGHRA, CDR2 YSYEKL. V shed 0 bases, J shed 3 bases, and the junction held 6 bases outside the gene matches. CDR3 loop: CASSQDPGTGYYEQYF. CDR3 nucleotide sequence: TGCGCCAGCAGCCAAGATCCTGGGACAGGGTACTACGAGCAGTACTTC.

The rearrangement links TRBV6-1 to TRBJ2-3; the match to TRBD2 covers 15 bases. Germline CDR1 is MNHNS and CDR2 is SASEGT. The V gene end was trimmed by 5 bases and the J gene end by 6 bases; junction bases not matched to a gene: 9. The CDR3 loop spans 17 amino acids. In DNA form, the CDR3 reads TGTGCCAGCAGTCCCACGGGACTAGCGGGGGGAAGGGATACGCAGTATTTT. This translates into CASSPTGLAGGRDTQYF.

The chain is built from TRBV9 and TRBJ1-4, with a weak D call TRBD1 (5 bases). The germline V gene encodes CDR1 SGDLS and CDR2 YYNGEE. CDR3 length: 14 amino acids. V lost 0 bases to trimming and J lost 8 bases, with 11 bases between them. This CDR3 is CASSVGGREEKLFF. For the CDR3, the DNA is TGTGCCAGCAGCGTAGGGGGCCGGGAGGAAAAACTGTTTTTT.

This clonotype was seen a few times. The chain joins TRBV11-2 to TRBJ2-3; D gene unclear. The CDR3 has 11 amino acids. CDR1 is SGHAT and CDR2 is FQNNGV in the germline V gene. Trimming pared 10 bases from V and 5 bases from J, leaving 10 bases between. The CDR3 here is CATTPGDTQYF. CDR3 DNA: TGTGCCACCACCCCGGGAGATACGCAGTATTTT.

CDR3 residues: CASSPGGGGKETQYF. CDR3 DNA: TGTGCCAGCAGCCCCGGAGGGGGCGGTAAAGAGACCCAGTACTTC. The chain employs TRBV7-2 and TRBJ2-5; possibly TRBD1 for D (7 bases). CDR1 is SGHTA and CDR2 is FQGNSA in the germline V gene. V was shortened by 5 bases and J by 3 bases, with 16 bases between the two germline ends. The CDR3 sequence is 15 residues long.

On this clonotype itself: The CDR3 does not close with the conserved phenylalanine or tryptophan, likely indicating a read error. The genes are TRBV29-1 and TRBJ2-5; 7 bases match TRBD1. Germline loops: CDR1 SQVTM, CDR2 ANQGSEA. This CDR3 contains 14 residues. With V trimmed by 0 bases and J by 5 bases, 6 bases remained unmatched. CDR3: CSVEDTGAQETQYL. The DNA for the CDR3 is TGCAGCGTTGAAGATACAGGGGCGCAGGAGACCCAGTACTTA.

Concerning this clonotype itself: A read error may produce the germline difference seen at one junction end. This chain connects TRBV4-1 to TRBJ2-5; D remains ambiguous. The CDR3 is made up of 11 amino acids. The germline gives CDR1 MGHRA, CDR2 YSYEKL. The CDR3 coding sequence is TGCGCCAGCAGCCAAGGAGAGACCCGGTACTTC. Its translation is CASSQGETRYF.

The chain recombines TRBV20-1 with TRBJ2-3; the match to TRBD2 covers 12 bases. Germline V lookup: CDR1 DFQATT, CDR2 SNEGSKA (reference sequence). This CDR3 spans 13 amino acids. Trimming cost V 3 bases and J 7 bases; bases outside gene matches: 2. The CDR3 DNA reads as TGCAGTGCTAGTCTAGCGGGAGGGAATACGCAGTATTTT. It translates to CSASLAGGNTQYF.